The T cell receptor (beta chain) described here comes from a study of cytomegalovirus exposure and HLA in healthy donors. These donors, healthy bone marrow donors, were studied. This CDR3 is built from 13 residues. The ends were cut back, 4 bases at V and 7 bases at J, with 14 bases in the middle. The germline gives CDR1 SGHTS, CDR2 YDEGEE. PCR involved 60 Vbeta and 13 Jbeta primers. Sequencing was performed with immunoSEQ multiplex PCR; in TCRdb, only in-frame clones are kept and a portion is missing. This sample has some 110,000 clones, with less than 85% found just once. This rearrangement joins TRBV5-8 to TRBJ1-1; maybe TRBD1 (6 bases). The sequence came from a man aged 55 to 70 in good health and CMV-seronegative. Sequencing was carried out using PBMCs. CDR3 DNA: TGTGCCAGCAGCCTTAAGGGACACATTGAAGCTTTCTTT. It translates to CASSLKGHIEAFF. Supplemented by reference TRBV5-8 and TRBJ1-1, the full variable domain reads EAGVTQSPTHLIKTRGQQATLRCSPISGHTSVYWYQQALGLGLQFLLWYDEGEERNRGNFPPRFSGRQFPNYSSELNVNALELEDSALYLCASSLKGHIEAFFGQGTRLTVV.